This T cell receptor (beta chain) was sequenced during a study of identifying expanded T cells in peripheral blood. Study outcomes and limitations: Across healthy donors, higher total template counts meant significantly greater roughly two-week count variance. Differentially abundant clones: around 1.2 between replicates, 16.4 at roughly 15 days, less than 20 at four.

For this clone: What it binds is unknown.

Collection occurred without any documented infections or immune events in donors. CDR1 and CDR2 (germline): MNHNS, SASEGT. V gave up 6 bases and J gave up 10 bases; unmatched junction bases: 10. There are 14 residues in the CDR3. Only in-frame clones appear in the TCRdb table, and some are missing; sequencing was by immunoSEQ multiplex PCR. Of about 74,000 clones detected, approximately 84% appear once; the ten largest clones hold around 18%. This TCR was sampled from a person between 18 and 75 years old in good health. This rearrangement joins TRBV6-1 to TRBJ1-5; TRBD1 agrees at 9 bases. Sequencing was done on a sample of blood. As DNA, the CDR3 is TGTGCCAGCAGCAGAGTCTGGGACAGGGAACCCCAGCATTTT. Protein: CASSRVWDREPQHF.